These 27 T cell receptor beta chains originate from one sample sequenced in a study of T-cell reconstitution after alpha-beta-depleted transplantation in children. It was with unique molecular identifiers that the TCRbeta library was prepared. TCRdb independently ran MiXCR on the PCR reads; one entry per CDR3 protein. The sample records 350,000 to 400,000 distinct CDR3 sequences, about 20% being singletons. The sequences come from PBMCs from the stem cell graft donor, collected from the stem cell graft. The receptors come from a human donor who donated a stem cell graft to a child with acute myeloid leukemia.

V is TRBV5-1 and J is TRBJ2-1, with 7 bases aligning to TRBD1. The germline V gene has CDR1 SGHRS and CDR2 YFSETQ. CDR3 size: 15 residues. After removal of 4 bases from V and 2 bases from J, the junction contained 6 bases not matched to a gene. The CDR3 here is CASSTPGQAYNEQFF. The CDR3 DNA follows: TGCGCCAGCAGCACCCCCGGACAGGCCTACAATGAGCAGTTCTTC.

This clonotype turned up a few times. The CDR3 nucleotides are TGTGCCAGCTCACCTAGCGGGAGATCGGTAAATGAGCAGTTCTTC. It specifies CASSPSGRSVNEQFF. The V call is TRBV18, the J call TRBJ2-1; 9 bases are shared with TRBD2. The CDR3 runs to 15 residues. Germline V gene data show CDR1 as KGHSH and CDR2 as LQKENI. Trimming at V came to 3 bases and at J to 7 bases, leaving 7 bases not matched to a gene.

The rearrangement joins TRBV28 to TRBJ1-5; no clear D gene. V lost 6 bases and J 6 bases, leaving 15 bases between the germline ends. The CDR3 is made up of 14 amino acids. In germline, CDR1 is MDHEN, CDR2 SYDVKM. CDR3: CASSATVGSQPQHF. DNA of the CDR3: TGTGCCAGCAGCGCCACGGTGGGCAGTCAGCCCCAGCATTTT.

The J gene is TRBJ2-4, the V gene TRBV5-1; D gene unclear. Per the germline V gene, CDR1 is SGHRS and CDR2 is YFSETQ. The CDR3 is made up of 13 amino acids. Trimming removed 0 bases at V and 8 bases at J, with 9 bases between. The CDR3 protein is CASSLGPRDIQYF. The CDR3 nucleotides are TGCGCCAGCAGCTTGGGCCCTAGAGACATTCAGTACTTC. Full variable domain (remainder filled in from reference TRBV5-1 and TRBJ2-4): KAGVTQTPRYLIKTRGQQVTLSCSPISGHRSVSWYQQTPGQGLQFLFEYFSETQRNKGNFPGRFSGRQFSNSRSEMNVSTLELGDSALYLCASSLGPRDIQYFGAGTRLSVL.

This clonotype was picked up a small number of times. The chain couples TRBV9 to TRBJ2-2; TRBD1 matches 9 bases. Unmatched junction bases numbered 9, after V lost 1 base and J lost 2 bases. This CDR3 is built from 18 residues. Looked up from germline, CDR1 is SGDLS and CDR2 is YYNGEE. CDR3 sequence reads: CASSVSSLGQGNTGELFF. The CDR3 coding sequence is TGTGCCAGCAGCGTATCTTCTTTGGGACAGGGCAACACCGGGGAGCTGTTTTTT. The entire variable domain, with the rest obtained from reference TRBV9 and TRBJ2-2, is as follows: DSGVTQTPKHLITATGQRVTLRCSPRSGDLSVYWYQQSLDQGLQFLIQYYNGEERAKGNILERFSAQQFPDLHSELNLSSLELGDSALYFCASSVSSLGQGNTGELFFGEGSRLTVL.

This clonotype was seen only once. The chain joins TRBV6-1 to TRBJ2-7; D is unclear. Trimming stripped 8 bases from V and 4 bases from J, with 15 bases between. Germline CDR1 is MNHNS and CDR2 is SASEGT. The CDR3 covers 13 residues. The DNA of the CDR3 is TGTGCCAGCGGATCATGGGGTTCTTACGAGCAGTACTTC. It is translated as CASGSWGSYEQYF.

The rearrangement uses TRBV12-3 or TRBV12-4 and TRBJ1-1, with TRBD1 as a possible D gene (5 bases). The CDR3 has 13 residues. The V gene lost 6 bases and the J gene lost 2 bases, with 10 bases spanning the gap. CDR3 in amino acids: CASRVTVNTEAFF. CDR3 in DNA: TGTGCCAGCAGAGTGACAGTTAACACTGAAGCTTTCTTT.

This clonotype was seen at least ten times. The gene calls are TRBV10-3 and TRBJ2-5; no firm D call. The CDR3 is 13 residues long. CDR1 ENHRY and CDR2 SYGVKD come from the germline V gene. Trimming removed 0 bases at V and 1 base at J, with 3 bases between. The CDR3 DNA reads as TGTGCCATCAGTGAGTCAAGCCAAGAGACCCAGTACTTC. Its protein product is CAISESSQETQYF.

J is TRBJ2-1 and V is TRBV7-3; TRBD2 aligns across 8 bases. The germline gives CDR1 SGHTA, CDR2 FQGTGA. J was trimmed by 6 bases and V by 2 bases; bases with no gene match: 3. This CDR3 has 14 residues. For the CDR3, the DNA is TGTGCCAGCAGCTTACTAGCGGGTTTCAATGAGCAGTTCTTC. Residues: CASSLLAGFNEQFF. Drawing the rest from reference TRBV7-3 and TRBJ2-1, the complete variable domain is GAGVSQTPSNKVTEKGKYVELRCDPISGHTALYWYRQSLGQGPEFLIYFQGTGAADDSGLPNDRFFAVRPEGSVSTLKIQRTERGDSAVYLCASSLLAGFNEQFFGPGTRLTVL.

At least ten counts were recorded for this clonotype. The V and J genes are TRBV29-1 and TRBJ2-7, with 11 bases fitting TRBD2. V dropped 3 bases and J dropped 4; count of bases not matched to a gene: 2. The CDR3 is made up of 13 amino acids. Per germline, CDR1 SQVTM and CDR2 ANQGSEA. The CDR3, as DNA: TGCAGCGTTGAGACTAGCGGGAAGTACGAGCAGTACTTC. Protein: CSVETSGKYEQYF.

V and J are TRBV7-9 and TRBJ1-5; possibly TRBD1 for D (5 bases). Germline CDR1 is SEHNR and CDR2 is FQNEAQ (reference sequence). CDR3 size: 16 residues. Trimming shortened V by 1 base and J by 2 bases, and 12 bases separated the two germline ends. The CDR3 loop reads CASSLVGGFGNQPQHF. The CDR3 bases are TGTGCCAGCAGCTTAGTCGGGGGGTTTGGCAATCAGCCCCAGCATTTT.

The table lists this clonotype with many counts. The CDR3 region has the DNA TGCAGCGTTGAAAGTGGGTATACGCAGTATTTT. It yields the protein CSVESGYTQYF. This sequence joins TRBV29-1 and TRBJ2-3, with D unresolved. The V and J ends lost 2 bases and 7 bases respectively, with 7 bases between them. CDR1 is SQVTM and CDR2 is ANQGSEA in the germline V gene. This CDR3 is 11 amino acids long.

The chain employs TRBV20-1 and TRBJ2-4, with 11 bases that match TRBD2. Germline CDR1 and CDR2: DFQATT and SNEGSKA (reference sequence). The CDR3 totals 14 residues. The V gene end was trimmed by 5 bases and the J gene end by 8 bases; junction bases not matched to a gene: 8. The CDR3: CSASLAGVKYIQYF. CDR3 nucleotide sequence: TGCAGTGCTTCACTAGCGGGAGTTAAGTACATTCAGTACTTC.

This clonotype was picked up a small number of times. The gene calls are TRBV10-3 and TRBJ2-7; D not resolved. The length of the CDR3 is 14 residues. Trimming left V 11 bases short and J 0 bases short, with 17 bases between. Germline values: CDR1 ENHRY, CDR2 SYGVKD. The CDR3 reads CASVLDRSSYEQYF. For the CDR3, the DNA is TGTGCCTCCGTACTGGACCGCAGCTCCTACGAGCAGTACTTC.

This clonotype was counted many times. The CDR3 loop reads CSALGLAAYEQYF. Here the CDR3 DNA reads TGCAGTGCCCTGGGACTTGCTGCCTACGAGCAGTACTTC. V usage is TRBV20-1 and J usage is TRBJ2-7, with D perhaps matching TRBD2 (6 bases). This CDR3 is 13 amino acids long. The V gene lost 6 bases and the J gene lost 2 bases, with 14 bases spanning the gap. The germline V gene encodes CDR1 DFQATT and CDR2 SNEGSKA (reference sequence).

This clonotype was observed many times. The CDR3 DNA sequence: TGTGCCAGCAGCTTAGCGCTGACGTCTGGAAACACCATATATTTT. Translating gives CASSLALTSGNTIYF. This sequence joins TRBV7-9 and TRBJ1-3; D is uncertain. Trimming removed 0 bases from V and 1 base from J, with 7 bases in between. This CDR3 has 15 amino acids. The germline gives CDR1 SEHNR, CDR2 FQNEAQ (reference sequence).

Only a few counts were recorded for this clonotype. The rearrangement uses TRBV28 and TRBJ2-3; tentatively, D is TRBD1 (5 bases). The length of the CDR3 is 14 residues. CDR1 is MDHEN and CDR2 is SYDVKM in the germline V gene. Trimming left V 6 bases short and J 4 bases short, with 14 bases between. The CDR3 bases are TGTGCCAGCAGCCTGGTGGGGCAGCCAGATACGCAGTATTTT. Residues: CASSLVGQPDTQYF.

This clonotype has a handful of counts. This chain links TRBV20-1 with TRBJ2-1; possibly TRBD2 for D (6 bases). This CDR3 spans 13 amino acids. Germline V gene sequence: CDR1 DFQATT, CDR2 SNEGSKA (reference sequence). The germline V and J ends were trimmed by 6 bases and 12 bases, with 21 bases remaining between them. The CDR3 sequence is CSAPDQRDLRQFF. The DNA for the CDR3 is TGCAGTGCCCCGGACCAGAGGGACTTACGGCAGTTCTTC.

This sequence joins TRBV20-1 and TRBJ1-5; D unresolved. This CDR3 is built from 13 residues. Germline CDR1 is DFQATT and CDR2 is SNEGSKA (reference sequence). The V and J ends lost 0 bases and 6 bases respectively, with 9 bases between them. The CDR3 spells CSARDNLGQPQHF. Written as DNA, the CDR3 is TGCAGTGCTAGAGATAACCTCGGTCAGCCCCAGCATTTT.

This clonotype was counted only a few times. The chain links TRBV12-3 or TRBV12-4 to TRBJ1-4, with D perhaps TRBD1 (6 bases). The V end lost 5 bases, the J end lost 7 bases, and 17 bases lay between the germline ends. The CDR3 loop spans 15 amino acids. CDR3 nucleotide sequence: TGTGCCAGCAGTCCCACGGACAGAGGAGGTGAAAAACTGTTTTTT. As protein: CASSPTDRGGEKLFF.

V usage is TRBV11-2 and J usage is TRBJ2-7, with 9 bases identical to TRBD1. Germline V lookup: CDR1 SGHAT, CDR2 FQNNGV. The CDR3 is 13 residues long. The ends lost 8 bases at V and 7 bases at J; junction bases unmatched: 9. CDR3 residues: CASRGDRVWEQYF. DNA of the CDR3: TGTGCCAGCCGCGGGGACAGGGTCTGGGAGCAGTACTTC.

The gene calls are TRBV6-5 and TRBJ2-7; D gene ambiguous. The CDR3 has 18 residues. The V gene's germline CDR1 is MNHEY and CDR2 SVGAGI. Trimming removed 0 bases from V and 0 bases from J, with 18 bases in between. CDR3 nucleotide sequence: TGTGCCAGCAGTTACTCCTCCCAACACGCGAGGAGCTCCTACGAGCAGTACTTC. It is translated as CASSYSSQHARSSYEQYF.

Concerning this clonotype: Being one base from a much bigger clone, this may be a read error. The chain couples TRBV25-1 to TRBJ2-1; D perhaps matches TRBD2 (6 bases). CDR1 MGHDK and CDR2 SYGVNS come from the germline V gene. The CDR3 is 13 amino acids. In DNA, the CDR3 is TGTGCCAGCAGTGGGCCCCGGGGGAATGAGGAGTTCTTC. Translating gives CASSGPRGNEEFF. Variable domain in full (rest from reference TRBV25-1 and TRBJ2-1): EADIYQTPRYLVIGTGKKITLECSQTMGHDKMYWYQQDPGMELHLIHYSYGVNSTEKGDLSSESTVSRIRTEHFPLTLESARPSHTSQYLCASSGPRGNEEFFGPGTRLTVL.

This clonotype was counted ten times or more. This chain uses TRBV2 with TRBJ2-5, with a tentative D call TRBD2 (6 bases). Germline CDR1 and CDR2: SNHLY and FYNNEI. The CDR3 has 13 residues. V was clipped by 8 bases and J by 3 bases, with 13 bases between them. The CDR3 DNA follows: TGTGCCAGCGGAGGGACTTTCAAAGAGACCCAGTACTTC. Residues: CASGGTFKETQYF.

This chain links TRBV6-2 or TRBV6-3 with TRBJ2-7, with 7 bases matching TRBD1. The CDR3 contains 15 residues. Germline CDR1 and CDR2: MNHEY and SVGEGT. J gave up 2 bases and V 2 bases, and 6 bases lay outside the gene matches. As DNA, the CDR3 is TGTGCCAGCAGTTACGGCCAGGGGGTCACCTACGAGCAGTACTTC. Translation gives CASSYGQGVTYEQYF.

The sample holds a few counts of this clonotype. This rearrangement joins TRBV30 to TRBJ1-1; D is possibly TRBD1 (5 bases). CDR3 length: 18 amino acids. Germline CDR1 is GTSNPN and CDR2 is SVGIG (reference sequence). V was shortened by 4 bases and J by 1 base, with 25 bases between the two germline ends. The chain's CDR3 is CAWTRYRTGGAKNTEAFF. The CDR3 nucleotides are TGTGCCTGGACCCGCTACAGGACGGGCGGAGCAAAGAACACTGAAGCTTTCTTT. The variable domain in full, with the rest retrieved from reference TRBV30 and TRBJ1-1, is SQTIHQWPATLVQPVGSPLSLECTVEGTSNPNLYWYRQAAGRGLQLLFYSVGIGQISSEVPQNLSASRPQDRQFILSSKKLLLSDSGFYLCAWTRYRTGGAKNTEAFFGQGTRLTVV.

Comments on this clonotype: A much larger clone differs from this one at a single base, so this may be a read error. Here the CDR3 omits its conserved ending phenylalanine or tryptophan, so a read error is the likely source. The V gene is TRBV10-3, the J gene TRBJ2-1; 9 bases map to TRBD1. Germline V gene data show CDR1 as ENHRY and CDR2 as SYGVKD. This CDR3 comprises 15 residues. With V trimmed by 5 bases and J by 6 bases, 8 bases remained unmatched. DNA of the CDR3: TGTGCCATCAGTATGCAGACAGGGGGTCTCAATGAGCAGTTCATC. As protein: CAISMQTGGLNEQFI.